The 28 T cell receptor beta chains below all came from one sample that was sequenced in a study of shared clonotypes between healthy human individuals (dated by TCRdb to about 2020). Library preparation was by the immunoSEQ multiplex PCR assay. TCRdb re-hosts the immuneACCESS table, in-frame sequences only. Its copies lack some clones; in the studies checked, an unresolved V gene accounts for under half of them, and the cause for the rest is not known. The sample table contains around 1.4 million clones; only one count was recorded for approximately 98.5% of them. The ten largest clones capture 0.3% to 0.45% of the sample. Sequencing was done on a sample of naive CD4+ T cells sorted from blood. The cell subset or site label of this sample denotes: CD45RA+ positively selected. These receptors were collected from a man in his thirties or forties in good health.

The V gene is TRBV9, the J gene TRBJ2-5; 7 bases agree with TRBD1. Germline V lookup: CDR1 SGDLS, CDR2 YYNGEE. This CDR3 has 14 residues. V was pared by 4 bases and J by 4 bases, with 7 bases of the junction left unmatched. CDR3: CASSQRQGAETQYF. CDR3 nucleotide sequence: TGTGCCAGCAGCCAAAGACAGGGCGCAGAGACCCAGTACTTC.

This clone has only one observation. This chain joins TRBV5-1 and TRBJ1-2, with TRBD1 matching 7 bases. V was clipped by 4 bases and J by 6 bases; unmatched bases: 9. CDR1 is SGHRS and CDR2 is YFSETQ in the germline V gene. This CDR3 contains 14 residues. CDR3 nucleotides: TGCGCCAGCAGCCTAACCCGACAGGGTGATGGCTACACCTTC. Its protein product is CASSLTRQGDGYTF.

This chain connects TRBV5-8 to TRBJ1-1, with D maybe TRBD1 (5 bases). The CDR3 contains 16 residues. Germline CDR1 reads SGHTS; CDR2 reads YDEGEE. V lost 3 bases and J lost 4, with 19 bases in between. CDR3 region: CASSSLMGHSRTEAFF. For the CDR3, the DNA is TGTGCCAGCAGCTCCCTTATGGGGCATTCACGCACTGAAGCTTTCTTT.

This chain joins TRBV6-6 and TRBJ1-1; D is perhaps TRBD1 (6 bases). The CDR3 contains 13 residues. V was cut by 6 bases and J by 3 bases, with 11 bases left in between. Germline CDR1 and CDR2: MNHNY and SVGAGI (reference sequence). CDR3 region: CASSPRQDTEAFF. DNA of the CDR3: TGTGCCAGCAGCCCGAGACAGGACACTGAAGCTTTCTTT.

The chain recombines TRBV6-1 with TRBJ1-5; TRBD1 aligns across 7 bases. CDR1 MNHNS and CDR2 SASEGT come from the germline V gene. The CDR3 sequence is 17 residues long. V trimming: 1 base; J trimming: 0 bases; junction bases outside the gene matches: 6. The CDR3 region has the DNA TGTGCCAGCAGTGAAGAGGGACAGAGAATTAGCAATCAGCCCCAGCATTTT. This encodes CASSEEGQRISNQPQHF.

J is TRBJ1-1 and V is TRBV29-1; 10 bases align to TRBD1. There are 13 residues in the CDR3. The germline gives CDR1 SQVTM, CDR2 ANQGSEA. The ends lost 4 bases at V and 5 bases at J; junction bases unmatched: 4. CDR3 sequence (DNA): TGCAGCGTTGTTCGGACAGGGGGTACTGAAGCTTTCTTT. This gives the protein CSVVRTGGTEAFF.

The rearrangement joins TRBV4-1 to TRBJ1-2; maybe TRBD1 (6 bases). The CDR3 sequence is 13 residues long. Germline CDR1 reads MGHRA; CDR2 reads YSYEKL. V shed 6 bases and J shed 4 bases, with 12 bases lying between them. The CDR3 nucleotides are TGCGCCAGCAGTCCAACAGGGATCTATGGCTACACCTTC. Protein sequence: CASSPTGIYGYTF.

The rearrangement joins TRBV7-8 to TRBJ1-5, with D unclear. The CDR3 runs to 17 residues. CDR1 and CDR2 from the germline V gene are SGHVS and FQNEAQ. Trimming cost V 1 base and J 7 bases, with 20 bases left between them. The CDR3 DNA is TGTGCCAGCAGCTTAGTTAGAGTCCCCGTTCTAGGGCAGCCCCAGCATTTT. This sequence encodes CASSLVRVPVLGQPQHF.

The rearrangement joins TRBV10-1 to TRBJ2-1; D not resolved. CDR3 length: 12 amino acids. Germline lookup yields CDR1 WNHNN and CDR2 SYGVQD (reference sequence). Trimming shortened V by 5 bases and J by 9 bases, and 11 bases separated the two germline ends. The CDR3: CASSNPQTEQFF. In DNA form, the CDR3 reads TGCGCCAGCAGTAACCCCCAGACTGAGCAGTTCTTC.

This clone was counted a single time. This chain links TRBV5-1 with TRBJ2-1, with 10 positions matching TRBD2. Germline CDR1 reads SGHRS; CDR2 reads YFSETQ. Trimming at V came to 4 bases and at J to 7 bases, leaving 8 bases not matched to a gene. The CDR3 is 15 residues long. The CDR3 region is CASSDKREGQNEQFF. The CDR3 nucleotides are TGCGCCAGCAGCGACAAGCGGGAGGGCCAGAATGAGCAGTTCTTC.

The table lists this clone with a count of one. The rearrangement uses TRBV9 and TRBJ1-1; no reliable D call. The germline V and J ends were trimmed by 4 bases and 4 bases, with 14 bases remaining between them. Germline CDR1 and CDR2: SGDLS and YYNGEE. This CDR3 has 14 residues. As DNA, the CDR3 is TGTGCCAGCAGCCGCCAGGAAAGGGCCACTGAAGCTTTCTTT. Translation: CASSRQERATEAFF.

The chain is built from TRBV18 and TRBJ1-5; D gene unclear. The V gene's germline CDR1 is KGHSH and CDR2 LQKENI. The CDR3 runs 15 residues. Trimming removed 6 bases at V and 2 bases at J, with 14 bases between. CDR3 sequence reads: CASSEVGSGNQPQHF. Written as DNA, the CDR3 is TGTGCCAGCTCCGAGGTAGGGAGCGGCAATCAGCCCCAGCATTTT.

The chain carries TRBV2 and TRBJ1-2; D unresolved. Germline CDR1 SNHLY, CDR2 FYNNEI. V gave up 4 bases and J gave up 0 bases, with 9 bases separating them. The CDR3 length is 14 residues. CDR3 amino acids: CASSVGGTNYGYTF. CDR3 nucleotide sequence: TGTGCCAGCAGTGTGGGAGGGACTAACTATGGCTACACCTTC.

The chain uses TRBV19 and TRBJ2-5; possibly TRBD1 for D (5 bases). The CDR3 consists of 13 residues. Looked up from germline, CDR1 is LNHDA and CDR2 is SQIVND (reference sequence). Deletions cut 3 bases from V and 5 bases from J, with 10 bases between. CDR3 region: CASSIRGDETQYF. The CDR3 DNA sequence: TGTGCCAGTAGTATTAGGGGTGATGAGACCCAGTACTTC.

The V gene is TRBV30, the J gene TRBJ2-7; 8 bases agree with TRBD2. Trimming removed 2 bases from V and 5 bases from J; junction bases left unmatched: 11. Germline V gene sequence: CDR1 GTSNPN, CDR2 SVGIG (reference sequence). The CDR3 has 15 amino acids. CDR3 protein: CAWSRWTGGPNEQYF. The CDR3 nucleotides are TGTGCCTGGAGTCGATGGACGGGAGGGCCCAACGAGCAGTACTTC.

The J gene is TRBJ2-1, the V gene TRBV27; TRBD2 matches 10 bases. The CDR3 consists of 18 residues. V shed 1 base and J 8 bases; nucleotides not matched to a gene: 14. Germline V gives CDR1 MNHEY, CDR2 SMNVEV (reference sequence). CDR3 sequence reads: CASSLFRFGSSGSDEQFF. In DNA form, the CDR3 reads TGTGCCAGCAGTTTATTTCGTTTTGGGTCTAGCGGGAGCGATGAGCAGTTCTTC.

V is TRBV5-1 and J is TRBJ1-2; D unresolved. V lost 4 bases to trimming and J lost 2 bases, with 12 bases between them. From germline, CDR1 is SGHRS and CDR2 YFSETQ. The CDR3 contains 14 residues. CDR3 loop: CASSLTRTNYGYTF. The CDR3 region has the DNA TGCGCCAGCAGCCTAACAAGGACCAACTATGGCTACACCTTC. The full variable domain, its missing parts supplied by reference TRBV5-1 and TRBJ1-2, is KAGVTQTPRYLIKTRGQQVTLSCSPISGHRSVSWYQQTPGQGLQFLFEYFSETQRNKGNFPGRFSGRQFSNSRSEMNVSTLELGDSALYLCASSLTRTNYGYTFGSGTRLTVV.

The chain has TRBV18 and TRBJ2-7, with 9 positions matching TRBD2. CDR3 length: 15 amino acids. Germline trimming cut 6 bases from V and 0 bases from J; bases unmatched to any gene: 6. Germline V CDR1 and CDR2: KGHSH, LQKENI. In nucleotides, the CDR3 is TGTGCCAGCTCCAGCTTAGCGGGAGTCTCCTACGAGCAGTACTTC. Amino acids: CASSSLAGVSYEQYF. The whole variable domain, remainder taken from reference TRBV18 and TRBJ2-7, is NAGVMQNPRHLVRRRGQEARLRCSPMKGHSHVYWYRQLPEEGLKFMVYLQKENIIDESGMPKERFSAEFPKEGPSILRIQQVVRGDSAAYFCASSSLAGVSYEQYFGPGTRLTVT.

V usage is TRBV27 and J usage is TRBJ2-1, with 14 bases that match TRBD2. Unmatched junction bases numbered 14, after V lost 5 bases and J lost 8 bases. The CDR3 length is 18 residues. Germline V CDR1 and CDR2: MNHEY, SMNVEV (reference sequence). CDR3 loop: CASSPRWTSGRTRDEQFF. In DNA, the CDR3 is TGTGCCAGCAGTCCCCGATGGACTAGCGGGAGGACGAGGGATGAGCAGTTCTTC.

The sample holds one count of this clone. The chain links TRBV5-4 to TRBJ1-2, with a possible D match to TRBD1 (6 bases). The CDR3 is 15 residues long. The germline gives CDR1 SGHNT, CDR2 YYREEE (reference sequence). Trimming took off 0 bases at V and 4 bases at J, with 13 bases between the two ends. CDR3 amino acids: CASSLDRAPLYGYTF. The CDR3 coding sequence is TGTGCCAGCAGCTTGGACAGGGCTCCCCTCTATGGCTACACCTTC.

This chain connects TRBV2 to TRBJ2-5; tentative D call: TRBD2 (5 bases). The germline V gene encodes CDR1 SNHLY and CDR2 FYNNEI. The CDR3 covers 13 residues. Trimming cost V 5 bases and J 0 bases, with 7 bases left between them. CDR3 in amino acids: CASSRGNQETQYF. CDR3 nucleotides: TGTGCCAGCAGTAGAGGGAACCAAGAGACCCAGTACTTC.

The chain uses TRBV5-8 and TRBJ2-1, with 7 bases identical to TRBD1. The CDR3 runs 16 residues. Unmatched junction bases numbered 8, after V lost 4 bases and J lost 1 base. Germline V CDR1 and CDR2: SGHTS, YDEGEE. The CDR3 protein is CASSLRLQGSYNEQFF. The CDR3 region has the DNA TGTGCCAGCAGCCTCCGTCTACAGGGGTCCTACAATGAGCAGTTCTTC.

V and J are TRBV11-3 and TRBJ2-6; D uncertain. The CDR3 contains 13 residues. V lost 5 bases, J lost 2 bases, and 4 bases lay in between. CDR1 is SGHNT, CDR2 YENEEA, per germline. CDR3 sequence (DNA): TGTGCCAGCAGCCCAACTGGGGCCAACGTCCTGACTTTC. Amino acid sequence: CASSPTGANVLTF.

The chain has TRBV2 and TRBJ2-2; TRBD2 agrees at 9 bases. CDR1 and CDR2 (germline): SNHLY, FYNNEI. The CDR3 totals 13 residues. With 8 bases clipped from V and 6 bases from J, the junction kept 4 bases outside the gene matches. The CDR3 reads CASGEREAGELFF. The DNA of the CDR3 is TGTGCCAGCGGCGAGCGGGAGGCCGGGGAGCTGTTTTTT.

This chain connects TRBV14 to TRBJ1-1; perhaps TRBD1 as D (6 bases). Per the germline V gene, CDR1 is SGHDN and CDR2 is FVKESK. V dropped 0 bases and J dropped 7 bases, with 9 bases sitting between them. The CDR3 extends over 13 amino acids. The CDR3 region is CASSQDGGREAFF. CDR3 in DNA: TGTGCCAGCAGCCAAGATGGGGGGCGTGAAGCTTTCTTT.

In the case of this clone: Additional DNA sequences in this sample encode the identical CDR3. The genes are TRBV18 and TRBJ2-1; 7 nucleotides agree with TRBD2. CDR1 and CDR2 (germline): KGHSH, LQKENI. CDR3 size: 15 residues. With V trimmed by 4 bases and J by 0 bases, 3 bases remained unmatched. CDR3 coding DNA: TGTGCCAGCTCACAGTCGGGAGGCTCCTACAATGAGCAGTTCTTC. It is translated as CASSQSGGSYNEQFF. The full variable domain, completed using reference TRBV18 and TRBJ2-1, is NAGVMQNPRHLVRRRGQEARLRCSPMKGHSHVYWYRQLPEEGLKFMVYLQKENIIDESGMPKERFSAEFPKEGPSILRIQQVVRGDSAAYFCASSQSGGSYNEQFFGPGTRLTVL.

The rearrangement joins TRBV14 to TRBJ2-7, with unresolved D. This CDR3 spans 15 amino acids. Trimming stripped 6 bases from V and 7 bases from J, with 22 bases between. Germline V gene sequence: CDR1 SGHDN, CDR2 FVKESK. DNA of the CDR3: TGTGCCAGCAGTGGACGGGCCGGCTATGGACGAGAGCAGTACTTC. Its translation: CASSGRAGYGREQYF.

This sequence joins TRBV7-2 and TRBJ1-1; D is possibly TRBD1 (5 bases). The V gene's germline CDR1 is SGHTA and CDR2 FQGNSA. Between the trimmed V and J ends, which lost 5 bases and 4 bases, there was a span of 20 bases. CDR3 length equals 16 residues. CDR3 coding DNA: TGTGCCAGCAGCCCTCAGGCAGGGAGTCGCGGCACTGAAGCTTTCTTT. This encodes CASSPQAGSRGTEAFF.